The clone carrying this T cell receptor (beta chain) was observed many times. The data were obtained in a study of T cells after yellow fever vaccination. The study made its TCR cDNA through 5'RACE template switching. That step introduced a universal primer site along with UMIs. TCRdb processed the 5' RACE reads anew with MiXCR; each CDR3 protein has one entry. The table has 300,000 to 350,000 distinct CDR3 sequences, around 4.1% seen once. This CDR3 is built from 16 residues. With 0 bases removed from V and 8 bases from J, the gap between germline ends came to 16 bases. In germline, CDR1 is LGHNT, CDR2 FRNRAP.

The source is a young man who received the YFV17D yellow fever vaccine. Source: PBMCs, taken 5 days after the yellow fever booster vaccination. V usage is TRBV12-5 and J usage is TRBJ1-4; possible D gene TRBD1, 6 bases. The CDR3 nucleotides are TGTGCTAGTGGTTTGGTACGCCCCCAGGGGATGGAAAAACTGTTTTTT. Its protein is CASGLVRPQGMEKLFF.